This entry lists 3 T cell receptor beta chains sequenced from one sample in a study of monozygotic twins with inflammatory bowel disease. TCRdb reanalyzed the 5' RACE reads, giving one entry per CDR3 protein sequence and no DNA. The listing contains roughly 140,000 distinct CDR3 sequences. The sequenced sample consisted of blood. These TCRs come from a human donor with ulcerative colitis or Crohn's disease, or a healthy co-twin of an affected twin (not recorded which).

CDR3 sequence reads: CSAKTGARFTEAFF. The rearrangement links TRBV20-1 to TRBJ1-1; TCRdb calls TRBD1, which cannot be checked without DNA. The germline V gene encodes CDR1 DFQATT and CDR2 SNEGSKA (reference sequence). The CDR3 is 14 residues long.

This rearrangement joins TRBV6-1 to TRBJ2-7; the D call of TRBD1 rests on TCRdb alone, since no DNA is present to check it. The CDR3 extends over 13 amino acids. Germline assignment: CDR1 MNHNS and CDR2 SASEGT. The CDR3 spells CASSADRGYEQYF.

This sequence joins TRBV2 and TRBJ1-2. The CDR3 loop spans 13 amino acids. Germline values: CDR1 SNHLY, CDR2 FYNNEI. CDR3 protein: CASSEGRLYGYTF. Supplemented by reference TRBV2 and TRBJ1-2, the full variable domain reads EPEVTQTPSHQVTQMGQEVILRCVPISNHLYFYWYRQILGQKVEFLVSFYNNEISEKSEIFDDQFSVERPDGSNFTLKIRSTKLEDSAMYFCASSEGRLYGYTFGSGTRLTVV.